These T cell receptor beta chains were read from a single sample in a study of T-cell reconstitution after alpha-beta-depleted transplantation in children. Each CDR3 protein gets one entry after TCRdb re-called the PCR reads with MiXCR. This table has a few hundred thousand distinct CDR3 sequences, around a tenth appearing once. Source: PBMCs from the stem cell graft donor, taken from the stem cell graft. All receptors come from a human donor who donated a stem cell graft to a child with acute lymphoblastic leukemia. The CDR3 runs from the conserved cysteine through the conserved F or W. A D gene is named only where the DNA matches it firmly. Not all rows give a size; the values are once, few, many and, for expanded clones, a class.

d_call	v_call	j_call	clone_size	cdr3_aa	cdr3_nt
-	TRBV20-1	TRBJ2-1	-	CSARDFLWGAGNEQFF	TGCAGTGCTAGAGATTTCTTGTGGGGGGCCGGGAATGAGCAGTTCTTC
-	TRBV27	TRBJ1-1	many	CASSLGIGTGYTEAFF	TGTGCCAGCAGTTTGGGTATCGGGACGGGGTACACTGAAGCTTTCTTT
-	TRBV6-2/TRBV6-3	TRBJ2-7	-	CATRDNTYEQYF	TGTGCCACCCGGGACAACACCTACGAGCAGTACTTC
TRBD2	TRBV20-1	TRBJ2-1	few	CSAPMGLAGGGGDEQFF	TGCAGTGCCCCCATGGGACTAGCGGGAGGAGGTGGGGATGAGCAGTTCTTC
TRBD2	TRBV20-1	TRBJ2-1	few	CSATVPGLAGVEEQFF	TGCAGTGCTACCGTCCCTGGACTAGCGGGAGTTGAGGAGCAGTTCTTC
-	TRBV12-3/TRBV12-4	TRBJ2-7	-	CASSFGRSDEQYF	TGTGCCAGCAGTTTCGGCCGGAGTGACGAGCAGTACTTC
TRBD2	TRBV7-9	TRBJ2-1	many	CASSPSPGRAEQFF	TGTGCCAGCAGCCCCTCGCCCGGGAGGGCCGAGCAGTTCTTC
-	TRBV7-9	TRBJ2-2	few	CASSLVVPALELFF	TGTGCCAGCAGCTTAGTTGTTCCAGCATTGGAGCTGTTTTTT
-	TRBV5-1	TRBJ2-2	medium-sized	CASSLKVAGNTGELFF	TGCGCCAGCAGCTTGAAGGTCGCGGGGAACACCGGGGAGCTGTTTTTT
-	TRBV12-3/TRBV12-4	TRBJ2-1	-	CASSRALEQFF	TGTGCCAGCAGCAGGGCCCTGGAGCAGTTCTTC
TRBD2	TRBV7-2	TRBJ2-5	few	CASSLVRGRLSWETQYF	TGTGCCAGCAGCTTAGTGCGCGGGAGGCTTTCCTGGGAGACCCAGTACTTC
-	TRBV29-1	TRBJ2-2	-	CSVLDTPNTGELFF	TGCAGCGTCCTGGACACCCCGAACACCGGGGAGCTGTTTTTT
TRBD2	TRBV7-2	TRBJ2-4	few	CASSLGLAGARVIQYF	TGTGCCAGCAGCTTAGGACTAGCGGGAGCACGGGTCATTCAGTACTTC
-	TRBV12-3/TRBV12-4	TRBJ2-5	many	CASSTGTGYQETQYF	TGTGCCAGCAGCACCGGGACGGGGTACCAAGAGACCCAGTACTTC
-	TRBV5-1	TRBJ2-3	many	CASSPDLSTDTQYF	TGCGCCAGCAGCCCAGATCTAAGCACAGATACGCAGTATTTT
TRBD1	TRBV7-3	TRBJ2-2	-	CASRRQGMAGELFF	TGTGCCAGCAGACGACAGGGGATGGCCGGGGAGCTGTTTTTT
-	TRBV4-1	TRBJ2-2	-	CASSQDTGVTIFTGELFF	TGCGCCAGCAGCCAAGATACGGGAGTGACTATTTTCACCGGGGAGCTGTTTTTT
TRBD1	TRBV27	TRBJ1-2	many	CASSLGTAYGYTF	TGTGCCAGCAGTCTCGGGACAGCCTATGGCTACACCTTC
-	TRBV5-6	TRBJ1-1	few	CASSLVSQGEAFF	TGTGCCAGCAGCTTGGTGTCTCAGGGAGAAGCTTTCTTT
-	TRBV27	TRBJ2-1	many	CASSTALYNGQFF	TGTGCCAGCAGTACCGCTTTATACAATGGGCAGTTCTTC
TRBD1	TRBV7-6	TRBJ1-4	-	CASSSIRGDRNEKLFF	TGTGCCAGCAGCTCCATACGGGGGGACAGGAATGAAAAACTGTTTTTT
-	TRBV7-6	TRBJ2-3	-	CASSLAGDPDTQYF	TGTGCCAGCAGCTTAGCGGGAGATCCAGATACGCAGTATTTT
TRBD1	TRBV12-3/TRBV12-4	TRBJ1-2	few	CASSFYGQENYGYTF	TGTGCCAGCAGTTTCTATGGACAGGAGAACTATGGCTACACCTTC
-	TRBV7-9	TRBJ2-7	-	CASSLAFERTLYEQYF	TGTGCCAGCAGCTTAGCCTTCGAACGGACCCTCTACGAGCAGTACTTC
TRBD2	TRBV6-1	TRBJ2-1	-	CASSDRPGGNEQFF	TGTGCCAGCAGCGATCGCCCGGGGGGCAATGAGCAGTTCTTC
-	TRBV29-1	TRBJ2-5	few	CSVEAGETQYF	TGCAGCGTTGAAGCCGGGGAGACCCAGTACTTC
TRBD1	TRBV18	TRBJ1-5	few	CASSPPGQGHNQPQHF	TGTGCCAGCTCACCACCGGGACAGGGACACAATCAGCCCCAGCATTTT
-	TRBV7-2	TRBJ2-7	many	CASSLLDISYEQYF	TGTGCCAGCAGTTTATTAGATATCTCCTACGAGCAGTACTTC
TRBD2	TRBV4-3	TRBJ2-1	-	CASSQDSGRVYNEQFF	TGCGCCAGCAGCCAAGATAGCGGGAGAGTGTACAATGAGCAGTTCTTC
-	TRBV7-9	TRBJ2-7	-	CASSFGGGSGAYEQYF	TGTGCCAGCAGCTTCGGGGGTGGGAGTGGTGCCTACGAGCAGTACTTC
-	TRBV24-1	TRBJ2-5	few	CATSDQRGGVETQYF	TGTGCCACCAGTGATCAGCGCGGAGGGGTAGAGACCCAGTACTTC
-	TRBV7-9	TRBJ2-1	-	CASRRGGSGYNEQFF	TGTGCCAGCAGGAGGGGGGGGAGCGGTTACAATGAGCAGTTCTTC
TRBD1	TRBV7-2	TRBJ2-1	-	CASSIRQGSSYNEQFF	TGTGCCAGCAGCATTCGACAGGGAAGCTCCTACAATGAGCAGTTCTTC
-	TRBV19	TRBJ2-5	-	CASSPRDLVGETQYF	TGTGCCAGTAGTCCTCGGGATCTTGTGGGGGAGACCCAGTACTTC
-	TRBV7-2	TRBJ2-1	few	CASSLAGQGINGVYNEQFF	TGTGCCAGCAGCTTAGCGGGCCAGGGGATTAACGGGGTATACAATGAGCAGTTCTTC
TRBD2	TRBV9	TRBJ2-1	-	CASSVVTSGGNEQFF	TGTGCCAGCAGCGTAGTTACTAGCGGGGGGAATGAGCAGTTCTTC
-	TRBV12-3/TRBV12-4	TRBJ2-2	-	CASSDYMNTGELFF	TGTGCCAGCAGTGACTACATGAACACCGGGGAGCTGTTTTTT
TRBD1	TRBV7-8	TRBJ2-3	-	CASSFTGGATDTQYF	TGTGCCAGCAGCTTCACAGGGGGCGCGACGGATACGCAGTATTTT
-	TRBV27	TRBJ2-5	few	CASSATRGTQYF	TGTGCCAGCAGTGCAACGCGGGGGACCCAGTACTTC
TRBD1	TRBV20-1	TRBJ1-1	-	CSATDRGPEAFF	TGCAGTGCCACGGACAGGGGCCCTGAAGCTTTCTTT
-	TRBV7-6	TRBJ2-7	-	CASSLLVGGRGSEQYF	TGTGCCAGCAGCCTCCTAGTAGGGGGGAGAGGTAGCGAGCAGTACTTC
-	TRBV20-1	TRBJ2-7	-	CSARPPDLTDYEQYF	TGCAGTGCTAGGCCGCCGGATCTTACCGACTACGAGCAGTACTTC
-	TRBV12-3/TRBV12-4	TRBJ1-1	many	CASSLWLGTEAFF	TGTGCCAGCAGTTTGTGGCTGGGCACAGAAGCTTTCTTT
-	TRBV12-3/TRBV12-4	TRBJ2-1	-	CASTNGGSLKNEQFF	TGTGCCAGCACTAACGGGGGAAGTTTAAAGAATGAGCAGTTCTTC
-	TRBV6-5	TRBJ2-1	few	CASSYSGLHGEQFF	TGTGCCAGCAGTTACTCTGGACTCCACGGGGAGCAGTTCTTC
-	TRBV4-1	TRBJ2-1	many	CASSSGFGFGNEQFF	TGCGCCAGCAGCTCAGGATTTGGATTCGGCAATGAGCAGTTCTTC
TRBD1	TRBV2	TRBJ1-2	-	CASSVQQGARSGYTF	TGTGCCAGCAGTGTCCAGCAGGGGGCTAGGTCTGGCTACACCTTC
-	TRBV20-1	TRBJ1-4	-	CSAKRGSSNEKLFF	TGCAGCGCCAAACGGGGCAGTTCTAATGAAAAACTGTTTTTT
-	TRBV12-3/TRBV12-4	TRBJ2-7	few	CASGLGDEQYF	TGTGCCAGCGGTCTGGGGGACGAGCAGTACTTC
TRBD2	TRBV11-2	TRBJ2-3	few	CASSLVWTSGRWDTDTQYF	TGTGCCAGCAGCTTAGTTTGGACTAGCGGGAGATGGGACACAGATACGCAGTATTTT
-	TRBV7-2	TRBJ1-2	few	CASSSRDILDGYTF	TGTGCCAGCAGCTCCCGGGACATTCTCGATGGCTACACCTTC
TRBD2	TRBV7-9	TRBJ2-7	-	CASSSPTSESYEQYF	TGTGCCAGCAGCTCGCCGACTAGCGAGTCCTACGAGCAGTACTTC
TRBD2	TRBV7-2	TRBJ2-7	-	CASSLERGREQYF	TGTGCCAGCAGCTTAGAGCGGGGGCGCGAGCAGTACTTC
TRBD1	TRBV4-2	TRBJ1-2	many	CASSQGDRGYGYTF	TGTGCCAGCAGCCAAGGTGACAGGGGCTATGGCTACACCTTC
TRBD2	TRBV12-3/TRBV12-4	TRBJ2-7	many	CASSHTGLAGAYEQYF	TGTGCCAGCAGCCACACGGGACTAGCGGGAGCGTACGAGCAGTACTTC
-	TRBV29-1	TRBJ1-1	few	CSVGGQAMAFF	TGCAGCGTGGGGGGTCAGGCTATGGCTTTCTTT
-	TRBV7-9	TRBJ1-2	few	CASSATGGRGGYTF	TGTGCCAGCAGCGCGACCGGGGGACGAGGGGGCTACACCTTC
TRBD2	TRBV6-2/TRBV6-3	TRBJ2-1	-	CASAGTSGISSYNEQFF	TGTGCCAGCGCCGGGACTAGCGGGATAAGCTCCTACAATGAGCAGTTCTTC